This passage covers 11 T cell receptor beta chains from one sample sequenced in a study of human T cells and chemical hapten exposure. TCRdb passed the RACE reads through MiXCR, listing each CDR3 protein once. The data contain hundreds of thousands of distinct CDR3 sequences, around 6% of them singletons. Described time point: patch test 2, 6 weeks after DPC sensitization. Regarding treatment: therapeutic diphenylcyclopropenone sensitization with weekly scalp DPC. The specimen comprised whole blood, sampled in connection with sensitization to the hapten diphenylcyclopropenone (DPC). The receptors derive from a woman aged 18-29 years with alopecia areata. Some clones in this sample may be carry-over from other donors' samples.

This sequence joins TRBV7-3 and TRBJ2-4, with D uncertain. The CDR3 extends over 11 amino acids. V shed 6 bases and J shed 3 bases, with 3 bases lying between them. Germline-derived CDR1 and CDR2 are SGHTA and FQGTGA. The CDR3 is CASSYKNIQYF. The CDR3 DNA reads as TGTGCCAGCAGTTACAAAAACATTCAGTACTTC.

In its sample, this clonotype was seen many times. The chain combines TRBV4-2 with TRBJ1-4; TRBD1 matches 9 bases. Trimming at V came to 2 bases and at J to 6 bases, leaving 7 bases not matched to a gene. Germline CDR1 and CDR2: LGHNA and YNFKEQ. The CDR3 sequence is 16 residues long. The CDR3 coding sequence is TGTGCCAGCAGCCAATTGATCCGGGACAGGGATGAAAAACTGTTTTTT. Protein product: CASSQLIRDRDEKLFF.

This clonotype was picked up a small number of times. CDR3 sequence reads: CASSEVRQGASSQYF. DNA for the CDR3: TGTGCCAGCAGTGAAGTACGGCAGGGGGCGTCGTCGCAGTACTTC. V and J are TRBV6-1 and TRBJ2-7, with 8 bases matching TRBD1. CDR3 size: 15 residues. With 1 base clipped from V and 9 bases from J, the junction kept 11 bases outside the gene matches. Germline lookup yields CDR1 MNHNS and CDR2 SASEGT.

This clonotype appeared many times. The chain recombines TRBV12-5 with TRBJ1-1; tentative D call: TRBD1 (6 bases). CDR3 length equals 14 residues. Germline assignment: CDR1 LGHNT and CDR2 FRNRAP. V was cut by 0 bases and J by 6 bases, with 11 bases left in between. The CDR3 region is CASGLVRPGAEAFF. The CDR3 DNA sequence: TGTGCTAGTGGTTTGGTACGCCCAGGGGCTGAAGCTTTCTTT.

This clonotype was counted at least ten times. The chain links TRBV12-3 or TRBV12-4 to TRBJ1-2; D not certain. V lost 1 base, J lost 2 bases, and 11 bases lay in between. This CDR3 region has 15 residues. DNA of the CDR3: TGTGCCAGCAGTTTAGGAGAGGACGGAAACTATGGCTACACCTTC. Translating gives CASSLGEDGNYGYTF.

The CDR3 loop is CASSLDPGLVDEQFF. CDR3 nucleotides: TGTGCCAGCAGCTTAGACCCGGGATTGGTCGATGAGCAGTTCTTC. This rearrangement joins TRBV11-2 to TRBJ2-1; maybe TRBD2 (5 bases). This CDR3 has 15 amino acids. V was shortened by 0 bases and J by 8 bases, with 14 bases between the two germline ends. CDR1 SGHAT and CDR2 FQNNGV come from the germline V gene.

The chain joins TRBV12-3 or TRBV12-4 to TRBJ2-2, with D perhaps TRBD2 (5 bases). The CDR3 runs 15 residues. Trimming took 7 bases from V and 8 from J, leaving 20 bases between them. The CDR3 here is CASMGLEVFGGELFF. The CDR3 DNA follows: TGTGCCAGCATGGGGTTGGAGGTTTTTGGAGGGGAGCTGTTTTTT.

This clonotype was counted many times. The chain links TRBV27 to TRBJ1-6, with a tentative D call TRBD1 (6 bases). Germline V CDR1 and CDR2: MNHEY, SMNVEV (reference sequence). Trimming removed 5 bases at V and 7 bases at J, with 15 bases between. This CDR3 contains 15 residues. The CDR3 loop reads CASSVQGIRNSPLHF. DNA for the CDR3: TGTGCCAGCAGTGTGCAGGGGATAAGGAATTCACCCCTCCACTTT.

This clonotype came up many times. The chain carries TRBV27 and TRBJ2-1, with TRBD2 matching over 10 bases. V was pared by 4 bases and J by 2 bases, with 5 bases of the junction left unmatched. The germline V gene has CDR1 MNHEY and CDR2 SMNVEV (reference sequence). This CDR3 spans 16 amino acids. CDR3 protein: CASSSLLAGAYNEQFF. The DNA of the CDR3 is TGTGCCAGCAGTTCGTTGCTAGCGGGGGCCTACAATGAGCAGTTCTTC.

The V call is TRBV3-1, the J call TRBJ2-5; 11 bases match TRBD1. Germline values: CDR1 LGHDT, CDR2 YNNKEL (reference sequence). The CDR3 is 15 amino acids. With 4 bases clipped from V and 4 bases from J, the junction kept 5 bases outside the gene matches. The CDR3 coding sequence is TGTGCCAGCAGCCCAGGACAGGGGGCACGAGAGACCCAGTACTTC. It specifies CASSPGQGARETQYF.

This clonotype occurred many times. V gene TRBV20-1 combines with J gene TRBJ1-1; a possible D gene is TRBD1 (5 bases). V was clipped by 6 bases and J by 0 bases, with 14 bases between them. CDR1 and CDR2 (germline): DFQATT, SNEGSKA (reference sequence). The CDR3 sequence is 14 residues long. This chain's CDR3 is CSALYDSMNTEAFF. The CDR3 nucleotides are TGCAGTGCCCTCTATGACAGCATGAACACTGAAGCTTTCTTT.